These T cell receptor beta chains were read from a single sample in a study of blood T cell repertoires in COVID-19. This table comes from immunoSEQ multiplex PCR, and its TCRdb copy is limited to in-frame clones, with some not included. The sample shows 200,000 to 300,000 clones, 80% to 90% of them seen only once. Sequenced input: peripheral blood. These receptors originate from a man between 45 and 60 years old with acute or convalescent COVID-19. CDR3s include the opening cysteine and the closing phenylalanine or tryptophan. A D gene is named only where the DNA matches it firmly. The size entry is marked missing in some rows and otherwise reads once, few, many or a size class.

NA	TRBJ2-3	TRBV5-8	15	once	CASRLGGRSTDTQYF	TGTGCCAGCCGCTTGGGTGGAAGATCCACAGATACACAGTATTTT
NA	TRBJ1-3	TRBV7-9	14	NA	CASSLSISGNTIYF	TGTGCCAGCAGCTTATCTATCTCTGGAAACACCATATATTTT
TRBD1	TRBJ2-5	TRBV6-2/TRBV6-3	18	NA	CASSFLLLTGTGVETQYF	TGTGCCAGCAGTTTTCTTCTACTTACCGGGACAGGGGTAGAGACCCAGTACTTC
NA	TRBJ1-3	TRBV6-5	13	NA	CASSETAGNTIYF	TGTGCCAGCAGCGAGACAGCTGGAAACACCATATATTTT
NA	TRBJ1-4	TRBV19	16	NA	CASSIVPGVTNEKLFF	TGTGCCAGTAGTATTGTTCCAGGGGTAACTAATGAAAAACTGTTTTTT
NA	TRBJ1-3	TRBV7-2	17	NA	CASSLSPLQGPGNTIYF	TGTGCCAGCAGCTTATCCCCTCTCCAGGGGCCCGGAAACACCATATATTTT
TRBD1	TRBJ1-4	TRBV7-2	16	NA	CASSLAGYRGPEKLFF	TGTGCCAGCAGCTTAGCTGGTTACAGGGGGCCTGAAAAACTGTTTTTT
TRBD2	TRBJ2-1	TRBV5-5	15	NA	CASSPTSGSYNEQFF	TGTGCCAGCAGCCCGACTAGCGGGAGCTACAATGAGCAGTTCTTC
TRBD1	TRBJ1-1	TRBV11-2	16	few	CASSYELPGQALEAFF	TGTGCCAGCAGCTACGAGCTTCCGGGACAGGCTCTTGAAGCTTTCTTT
TRBD1	TRBJ2-6	TRBV15	19	NA	CATSRDWGQGDNGANVLTF	TGTGCCACCAGCAGAGATTGGGGACAGGGGGATAATGGGGCCAACGTCCTGACTTTC
TRBD1	TRBJ1-6	TRBV7-2	16	NA	CASSLNTGVQNSPLHF	TGTGCCAGCAGCTTAAATACAGGGGTTCAGAATTCACCCCTCCACTTT
NA	TRBJ1-2	TRBV7-2	14	NA	CASSKFGGEGGYTF	TGTGCCAGCAGCAAATTCGGGGGGGAAGGTGGCTACACCTTC
NA	TRBJ1-1	TRBV28	15	NA	CASRMRRVPPSQAFF	TGTGCCAGCAGGATGAGACGGGTACCCCCGAGCCAAGCTTTCTTT
NA	TRBJ1-2	TRBV29-1	13	NA	CSADRQSNYGYTF	TGCAGCGCCGACAGGCAGTCTAACTATGGCTACACCTTC
TRBD2	TRBJ2-2	TRBV4-1	18	NA	CASSLRLAGALNTGELFF	TGCGCCAGCAGCCTCCGACTAGCGGGAGCCCTGAACACCGGGGAGCTGTTTTTT
TRBD1	TRBJ2-7	TRBV5-1	13	few	CASSLGQGREQYF	TGCGCCAGCAGCTTGGGACAGGGACGCGAGCAGTACTTC
NA	TRBJ1-2	TRBV6-5	13	NA	CASSSLVEYGYTF	TGTGCCAGCAGCTCTCTAGTCGAGTATGGCTACACCTTC
TRBD2	TRBJ2-5	TRBV24-1	14	NA	CATSDRYGGGTQYF	TGTGCCACCAGTGATCGATACGGGGGGGGGACCCAGTACTTC
TRBD1	TRBJ2-2	TRBV27	14	NA	CASSPGQGLGELFF	TGTGCCAGCAGTCCAGGACAGGGTCTAGGGGAGCTGTTTTTT
TRBD2	TRBJ2-1	TRBV24-1	18	NA	CATSDPATSGSDYNEQFF	TGTGCCACCAGTGATCCCGCGACTAGCGGGAGTGACTACAATGAGCAGTTCTTC
NA	TRBJ2-5	TRBV10-1	11	NA	CASSDGETQYF	TGCGCCAGCAGTGACGGAGAGACCCAGTACTTC
NA	TRBJ1-2	TRBV25-1	12	NA	CASSERTAPCTF	TGTGCCAGCAGTGAACGGACAGCCCCCTGCACCTTC
TRBD2	TRBJ2-1	TRBV5-1	14	once	CASSSGLAATEQFF	TGCGCCAGCAGCTCGGGACTAGCGGCAACTGAGCAGTTCTTC
NA	TRBJ2-3	TRBV6-1	18	NA	CASSERSWGPFVTDTQYF	TGTGCCAGCAGTGAGCGTTCGTGGGGGCCTTTTGTGACAGATACGCAGTATTTT
TRBD2	TRBJ2-7	TRBV3-1/TRBV3-2	13	once	CASKREGPYEQYF	TGTGCCAGCAAGAGGGAGGGACCCTACGAGCAGTACTTC
TRBD2	TRBJ2-5	TRBV15	17	NA	CATSKRTSGRLGETQYF	TGTGCCACCAGCAAACGGACTAGCGGGAGGCTCGGGGAGACCCAGTACTTC
TRBD1	TRBJ1-2	TRBV2	14	NA	CASRTPGQGYGYTF	TGTGCCAGCAGGACACCGGGACAGGGATATGGCTACACCTTC
TRBD2	TRBJ2-7	TRBV5-4	15	NA	CASSLGTSGRAAQYF	TGTGCCAGCAGCTTGGGGACTAGCGGGAGGGCCGCGCAGTACTTC
TRBD1	TRBJ1-1	TRBV6-6	15	NA	CASRDRSARDTEAFF	TGTGCCAGCAGGGACAGGAGCGCTCGGGACACTGAAGCTTTCTTT
NA	TRBJ1-2	TRBV6-5	14	once	CASSRDSFPYGYTF	TGTGCCAGCAGTAGAGACAGCTTTCCCTATGGCTACACCTTC
TRBD1	TRBJ2-7	TRBV9	14	NA	CASSGTGGSGEQYF	TGTGCCAGCAGTGGGACAGGGGGCTCGGGCGAGCAGTACTTC
TRBD2	TRBJ2-2	TRBV6-5	15	NA	CASSYIAGIPGELFF	TGTGCCAGCAGTTACATAGCGGGGATTCCCGGGGAGCTGTTTTTT
TRBD1	TRBJ2-2	TRBV27	17	NA	CASSHPGQALNTGELFF	TGTGCCAGCAGTCACCCGGGACAGGCCTTGAACACCGGGGAGCTGTTTTTT
NA	TRBJ2-5	TRBV12-3/TRBV12-4	12	NA	CASSSPGETQYF	TGTGCCAGCAGTTCTCCGGGGGAGACCCAGTACTTC
NA	TRBJ1-2	TRBV6-6	10	NA	CASTGPGYTF	TGTGCCAGCACAGGGCCTGGCTACACCTTC
NA	TRBJ1-2	TRBV5-8	16	NA	CASSKGHPIQVWLYTF	TGTGCCAGCAGCAAGGGACACCCGATTCAAGTATGGCTATACACCTTC
TRBD1	TRBJ1-5	TRBV30	16	NA	CAWSLGQGGSSQPQHF	TGTGCCTGGAGTTTGGGACAGGGGGGGTCTAGTCAGCCCCAGCATTTT
NA	TRBJ2-1	TRBV4-2	14	once	CASSQVGHNNEQFF	TGTGCCAGCAGCCAAGTGGGCCATAACAATGAGCAGTTCTTC
TRBD2	TRBJ2-1	TRBV5-1	17	NA	CASSLFLAGGPNNEQFF	TGCGCCAGCAGCTTGTTTCTAGCGGGAGGGCCTAATAATGAGCAGTTCTTC
TRBD1	TRBJ2-1	TRBV19	14	few	CASWSDRVPNEQFF	TGTGCCAGCTGGAGTGACAGGGTTCCGAATGAGCAGTTCTTC
NA	TRBJ2-1	TRBV5-1	13	NA	CASSLDATNEQFF	TGCGCCAGCAGCTTGGATGCTACCAATGAGCAGTTCTTC
TRBD1	TRBJ2-3	TRBV28	15	NA	CASSPGQGRADTQYF	TGTGCCAGCAGCCCCGGACAGGGTAGGGCAGATACGCAGTATTTT
NA	TRBJ2-2	TRBV9	15	NA	CASSLGTPNTGELFF	TGTGCCAGCAGCCTGGGGACACCCAACACCGGGGAGCTGTTTTTT
NA	TRBJ1-1	TRBV5-6	16	NA	CASSLVGARAYTEAFF	TGTGCCAGCAGCTTGGTAGGGGCGAGAGCCTACACTGAAGCTTTCTTT
NA	TRBJ2-7	TRBV28	15	NA	CASLTRQASSYEQYF	TGTGCCAGCCTAACAAGACAGGCTAGCTCCTACGAGCAGTACTTC
NA	TRBJ1-4	TRBV18	15	NA	CASSQQGSPNEKLFF	TGTGCCAGCTCACAGCAGGGTTCACCTAATGAAAAACTGTTTTTT
NA	TRBJ2-1	TRBV5-3	15	NA	CARSRAASIYNEQFF	TGTGCCAGAAGCCGTGCAGCGAGTATTTACAATGAGCAGTTCTTC
NA	TRBJ2-2	TRBV2	15	NA	CASSVGTFGTGELFF	TGTGCCAGCAGTGTGGGGACATTCGGCACCGGGGAGCTGTTTTTT
NA	TRBJ2-1	TRBV27	16	NA	CATYSIQGASYNEQFF	TGTGCCACCTATTCTATTCAAGGAGCCTCCTACAATGAGCAGTTCTTC
NA	TRBJ1-5	TRBV6-5	12	few	CASSQGNQPQHF	TGTGCCAGCAGTCAGGGCAATCAGCCCCAGCATTTT